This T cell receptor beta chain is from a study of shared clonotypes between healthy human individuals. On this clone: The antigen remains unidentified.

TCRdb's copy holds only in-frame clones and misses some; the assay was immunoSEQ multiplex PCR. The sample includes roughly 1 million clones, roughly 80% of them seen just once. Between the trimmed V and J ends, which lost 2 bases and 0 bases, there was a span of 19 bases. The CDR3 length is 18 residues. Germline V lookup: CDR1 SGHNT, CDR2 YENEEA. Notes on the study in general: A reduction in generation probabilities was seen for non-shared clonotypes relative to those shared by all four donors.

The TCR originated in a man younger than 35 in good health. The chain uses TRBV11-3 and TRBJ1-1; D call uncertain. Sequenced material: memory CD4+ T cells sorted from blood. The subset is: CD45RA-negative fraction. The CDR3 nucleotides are TGTGCCAGCAGCTTACGTATGGGCGGGGAGATAATGAACACTGAAGCTTTCTTT. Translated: CASSLRMGGEIMNTEAFF. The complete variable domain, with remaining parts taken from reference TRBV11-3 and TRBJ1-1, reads EAGVVQSPRYKIIEKKQPVAFWCNPISGHNTLYWYLQNLGQGPELLIRYENEEAVDDSQLPKDRFSAERLKGVDSTLKIQPAELGDSAVYLCASSLRMGGEIMNTEAFFGQGTRLTVV.